A selection of T cell receptor beta chains follows, all from one sample in a study of post-analysis software for immune sequencing data. TCRdb fed the PCR reads into MiXCR, producing one record per CDR3 protein. Here the sample spans about 760,000 distinct CDR3 sequences, about 27% being singletons. Source material: blood. Receptors originate from a girl between 5 and 17 years old with multiple sclerosis. Both conserved end residues are trimmed from each CDR3. D genes are given only for firm matches.

V: TRBV4-3
D: .
CDR3: ASSQDKVRPSSDTQY

V: TRBV10-3
D: TRBD2
CDR3: AISEFVAGVINEQF

V: TRBV7-2
D: TRBD1
CDR3: ASSGQGNYEQY

V: TRBV20-1
D: TRBD2
CDR3: SARPGLAGIADTQY

V: TRBV7-9
D: .
CDR3: ASSSTGGTSYNEQF

V: TRBV20-1
D: TRBD2
CDR3: SAPLLASSPDTQY

V: TRBV5-1
D: TRBD1
CDR3: ASSFDRGGTLGNHPQH

V: TRBV29-1
D: .
CDR3: SAEGYDYGYT

V: TRBV11-3
D: TRBD1
CDR3: ASSPRSGTASYNEQF

V: TRBV7-4
D: .
CDR3: ASSLCSAVQETQY

V: TRBV6-2/TRBV6-3
D: .
CDR3: ASSSGRGGVQETQY

V: TRBV29-1
D: .
CDR3: SVRDGQETQY

V: TRBV10-3
D: TRBD2
CDR3: AISGEAGGGDTQY

V: TRBV7-2
D: TRBD2
CDR3: ASSSRGLARNEQF

V: TRBV20-1
D: .
CDR3: SARDPAVEFYQPQH

V: TRBV12-3/TRBV12-4
D: TRBD1
CDR3: ASSLWDRGQPQH

V: TRBV28
D: TRBD1
CDR3: ASTALRDRGLMGRY

V: TRBV5-1
D: TRBD2
CDR3: ASSPTSGSFNEQY

V: TRBV3-1
D: .
CDR3: ASSQERGQNSPLH